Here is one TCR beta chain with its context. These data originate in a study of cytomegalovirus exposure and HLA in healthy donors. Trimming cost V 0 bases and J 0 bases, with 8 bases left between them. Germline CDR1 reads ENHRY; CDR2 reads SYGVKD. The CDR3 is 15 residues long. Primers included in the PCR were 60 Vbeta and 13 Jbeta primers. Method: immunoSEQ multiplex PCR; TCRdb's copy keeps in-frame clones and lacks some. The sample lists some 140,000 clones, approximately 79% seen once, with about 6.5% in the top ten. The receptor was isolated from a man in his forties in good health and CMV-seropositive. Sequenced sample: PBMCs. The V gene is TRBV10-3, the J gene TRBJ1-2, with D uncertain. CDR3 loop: CAISESSVANYGYTF. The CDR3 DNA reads TGTGCCATCAGTGAGTCCTCGGTGGCTAACTATGGCTACACCTTC.